The subject of this entry is one TCR beta chain. Its recognized antigen is unknown. The input lacks base qualities; no much larger clone sits a single base away. The germline V gene (reference sequence) supplies CDR1 SEHNR and CDR2 FQNEAQ. The CDR3 holds 14 amino acids from the cysteine to the phenylalanine. Only the CDR3 portion is preserved as DNA: 42 bases, with reading frame beginning at the first base. V lost 5 bases and J lost 7 bases, and the count of bases not matched to a germline gene is 8. The sample originates from a study of T cell responses to AZD1222 COVID-19 vaccine (dated by TCRdb to about 2021). Study-level background: Because spike-specific TCR depth and breadth did not differ between the two schedules, AZD1222 recipients who got a second dose at roughly 4 weeks were pooled with those who got a second dose at roughly 12 weeks. TCR sequencing was performed for 230 to 250 trial participants, of whom about 210 were given two doses of AZD1222 and around 25 were given two doses of MenACWY control vaccine. Trial participants were enrolled by age into subgroups of 18-55, 56-69 and 70-plus years, and roughly 150, 30 and 60 TCR-sequenced participants, respectively, were included in these subgroups.

The CDR3 regions of human TCRbeta chains were analyzed by immunosequencing. Regarding the original processing steps: TCRs in the repertoires were compared against a reference library of SARS-CoV-2-specific TCRs that had been generated with the MIRA antigen-specificity platform. Breadth was defined as the fraction of unique TCRs that were SARS-CoV-2-associated. Depth was defined as the fraction of total T cells that were SARS-CoV-2-associated. Each spike-specific TCR was assigned to its reactive spike region and to a CD4 or CD8 class using the MIRA data. Log10-transformed breadth and depth values were compared by one-way ANOVA with Sidak's multiple comparisons tests. TCRdb retrieved this table from immuneACCESS and kept in-frame rearrangements only. Not all clones are present; in checked studies, unresolved V genes account for under half, and no reason is known for the remainder. V, J and clone size were drawn from that table, and D and trimming were deduced from the DNA. Across this sample there are about 140,000 clones, with 80% to 95% seen only once. The biggest ten clones account for about 2.5% of the sample.

On the study overall, not on this receptor specifically: Spike-specific TCR breadth and depth rose significantly after two AZD1222 doses compared with day 0 and with MenACWY recipients. Because no day 14 peak-response samples were available, the repertoires could be characterized only after the peak T cell response. The 56-69-year group was small, and its depth increase did not reach significance, likely because of low power. CD4 TCRs associated with the vaccine covered the entire spike protein, and the dominant responses were in regions 160-218 and 743-854. Conclusions about previously exposed vaccinees are limited, since just a handful of AZD1222 recipients were seropositive for SARS-CoV-2 at baseline. Reportedly, close to half of the unique spike-specific TCRs recognized epitopes lying outside the regions that are mutated in the B.1.351 and B.1.1.7 variants. Participants were mostly white British and included more females than males, and it was suggested by the authors that clonal diversity may have been underestimated.

This sample's time point label indicates: baseline before first vaccination. Vaccinee samples came from UK trials COV001 and COV002, including a single-blind randomized controlled phase 2/3 trial of AZD1222 (ChAdOx1 nCoV-19) in healthy adults. Trial participant PBMC samples were collected at day 0 and day 28 after the second dose for TCRbeta chain sequencing. The sample here was peripheral blood, taken on day 0 of AZD1222 vaccination. This receptor was taken from an adult in good health. The V gene is TRBV7-9 and the J gene is TRBJ2-1; 7 bases in the middle match TRBD1. The DNA is as follows: TGTGCCAGCAGCCCCTGGGACAGAGGAAATGAGCAGTTCTTC. It encodes CASSPWDRGNEQFF.